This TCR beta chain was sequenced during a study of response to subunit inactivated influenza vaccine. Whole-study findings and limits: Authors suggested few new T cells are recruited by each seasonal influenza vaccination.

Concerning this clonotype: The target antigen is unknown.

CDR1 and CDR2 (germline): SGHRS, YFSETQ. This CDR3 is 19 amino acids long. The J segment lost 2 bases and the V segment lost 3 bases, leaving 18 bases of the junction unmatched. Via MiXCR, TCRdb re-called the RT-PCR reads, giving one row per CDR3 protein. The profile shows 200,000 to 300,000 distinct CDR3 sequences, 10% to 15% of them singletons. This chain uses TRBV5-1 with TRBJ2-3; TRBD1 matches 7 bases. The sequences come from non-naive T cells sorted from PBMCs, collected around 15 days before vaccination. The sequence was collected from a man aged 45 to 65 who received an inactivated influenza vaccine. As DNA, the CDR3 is TGCGCCAGCAGCTCACTATACAGGGGTCCACGTGGGGCCACAGATACGCAGTATTTT. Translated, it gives CASSSLYRGPRGATDTQYF.